The 2 T cell receptor beta chains given below trace back to one sample, sequenced in a study of cytomegalovirus exposure and HLA in healthy donors. PCR used 60 Vbeta primers and 13 Jbeta primers. Produced via immunoSEQ multiplex PCR; TCRdb's table is partial and in-frame only. This sample has roughly 120,000 clones, with 15% found just once. Sequencing input: PBMCs. These receptors came from a woman younger than 30 in good health and CMV-seronegative.

This clone came up a few times. The rearrangement uses TRBV5-4 and TRBJ1-1; the D gene is possibly TRBD1 (5 bases). This CDR3 region has 13 residues. CDR1 is SGHNT and CDR2 is YYREEE in the germline V gene (reference sequence). Trimming shortened V by 4 bases and J by 5 bases, and 12 bases separated the two germline ends. The chain's CDR3 is CASSGTGGTEAFF. In nucleotides, the CDR3 is TGTGCCAGCAGCGGGACGGGGGGAACTGAAGCTTTCTTT.

This clone was picked up a small number of times. The CDR3 sequence: CASSVGGTGGSEQYF. In nucleotides, the CDR3 is TGTGCCAGCAGCGTAGGTGGGACAGGGGGCTCCGAGCAGTACTTC. The chain combines TRBV9 with TRBJ2-7; 12 nucleotides align to TRBD1. Germline values: CDR1 SGDLS, CDR2 YYNGEE. The CDR3 has 15 amino acids. The junction had 4 bases not matched to a gene; V was cut back by 0 bases and J by 6 bases.